The present entry profiles one TCR beta chain with its context. The germline gives CDR1 LNHDA, CDR2 SQIVND (reference sequence). V lost 5 bases to trimming and J lost 0 bases; unmatched junction nucleotides: 3. The CDR3 consists of 14 residues. This entry is derived from a study of blood T cell repertoires in COVID-19. Study summary: Samples of COVID-19 (acute and convalescent) were obtained from the United States, Italy and Spain. Nucleic acid was either cDNA or gDNA, and it came from T cells, B-cell-depleted T cells, or PBMCs.

The authors' processing: How many nucleated cells were present was estimated from reference gene primer amplification. Here immunoSEQ multiplex PCR was the method, and the copy in TCRdb shows in-frame clones only, minus some. V, J and clone size derive from that table, while D and trimming were established from the DNA sequence. This sample has roughly 120,000 clones, with roughly 80% found just once. The receptor comes from a middle-aged man with acute or convalescent COVID-19. This chain uses TRBV19 with TRBJ2-7; 8 bases fit TRBD1. The sequencing sample was made of peripheral blood. The CDR3 DNA is TGTGCCAGTAGTCCGCAGGGGGCCTCCTACGAGCAGTACTTC. The encoded protein is CASSPQGASYEQYF.